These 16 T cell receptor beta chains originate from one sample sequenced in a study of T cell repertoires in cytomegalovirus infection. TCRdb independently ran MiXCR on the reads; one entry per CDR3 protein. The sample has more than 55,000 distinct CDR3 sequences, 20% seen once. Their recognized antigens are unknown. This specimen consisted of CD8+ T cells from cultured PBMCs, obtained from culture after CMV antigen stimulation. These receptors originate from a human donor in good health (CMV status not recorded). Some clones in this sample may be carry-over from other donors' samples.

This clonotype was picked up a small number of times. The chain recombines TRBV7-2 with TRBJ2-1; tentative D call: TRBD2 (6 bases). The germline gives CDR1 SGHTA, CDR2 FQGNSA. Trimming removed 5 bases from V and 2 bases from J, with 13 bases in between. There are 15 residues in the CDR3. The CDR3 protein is CASSPTPGAYNEQFF. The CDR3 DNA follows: TGTGCCAGCAGCCCTACGCCGGGGGCCTACAATGAGCAGTTCTTC.

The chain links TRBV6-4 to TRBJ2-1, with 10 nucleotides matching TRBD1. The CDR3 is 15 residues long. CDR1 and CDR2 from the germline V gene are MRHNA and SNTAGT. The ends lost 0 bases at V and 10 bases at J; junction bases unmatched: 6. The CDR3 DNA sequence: TGTGCCAGCAGTGACTCGAGGACAGGGGGGATGGAGCAGTTCTTC. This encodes CASSDSRTGGMEQFF.

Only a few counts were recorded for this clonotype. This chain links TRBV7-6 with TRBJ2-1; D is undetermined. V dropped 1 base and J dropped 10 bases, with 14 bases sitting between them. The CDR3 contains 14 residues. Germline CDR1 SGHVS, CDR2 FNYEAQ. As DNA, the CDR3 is TGTGCCAGCAGCTTAGGTGACGGTAGACTCGAGCAGTTCTTC. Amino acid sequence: CASSLGDGRLEQFF. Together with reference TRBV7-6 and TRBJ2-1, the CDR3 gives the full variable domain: GAGVSQSPRYKVTKRGQDVALRCDPISGHVSLYWYRQALGQGPEFLTYFNYEAQQDKSGLPNDRFSAERPEGSISTLTIQRTEQRDSAMYRCASSLGDGRLEQFFGPGTRLTVL.

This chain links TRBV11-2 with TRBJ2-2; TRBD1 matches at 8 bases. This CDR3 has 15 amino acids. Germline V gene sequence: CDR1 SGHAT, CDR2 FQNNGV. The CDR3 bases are TGTGTCGACCTTCCCGGGACAGGAGGGACCGGGGAGCTGTTTTTT. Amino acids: CVDLPGTGGTGELFF.

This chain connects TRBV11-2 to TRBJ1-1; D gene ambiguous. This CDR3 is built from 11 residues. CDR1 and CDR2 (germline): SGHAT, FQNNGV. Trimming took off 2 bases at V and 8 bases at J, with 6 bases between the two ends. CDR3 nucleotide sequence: TGTGCCAGCAGCTTATTCGTAGAAGCTTTCTTT. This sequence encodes CASSLFVEAFF.

This CDR3 is CASSFGSSDTEAFF. CDR3 sequence (DNA): TGTGCCAGCAGCTTCGGCAGCTCGGATACTGAAGCTTTCTTT. The rearrangement joins TRBV7-9 to TRBJ1-1; D gene ambiguous. The CDR3 runs 14 residues. In germline, CDR1 is SEHNR, CDR2 FQNEAQ (reference sequence). Between the trimmed V and J ends, which lost 3 bases and 5 bases, there was a span of 13 bases. The entire variable domain, with the rest obtained from reference TRBV7-9 and TRBJ1-1, is as follows: DTGVSQNPRHKITKRGQNVTFRCDPISEHNRLYWYRQTLGQGPEFLTYFQNEAQLEKSRLLSDRFSAERPKGSFSTLEIQRTEQGDSAMYLCASSFGSSDTEAFFGQGTRLTVV.

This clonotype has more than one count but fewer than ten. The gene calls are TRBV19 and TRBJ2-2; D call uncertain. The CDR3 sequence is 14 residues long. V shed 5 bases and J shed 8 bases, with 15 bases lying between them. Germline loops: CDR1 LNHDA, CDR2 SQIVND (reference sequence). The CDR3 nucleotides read TGTGCCAGTAGTGAGACAAGTTCCCCGGGGGAGCTGTTTTTT. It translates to CASSETSSPGELFF.

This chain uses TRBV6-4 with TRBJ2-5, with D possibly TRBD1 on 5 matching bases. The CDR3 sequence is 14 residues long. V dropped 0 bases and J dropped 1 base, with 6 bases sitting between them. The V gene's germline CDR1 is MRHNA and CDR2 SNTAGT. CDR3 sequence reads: CASSDSGPQETQYF. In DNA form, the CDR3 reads TGTGCCAGCAGTGACTCGGGGCCCCAAGAGACCCAGTACTTC.

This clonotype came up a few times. The CDR3 here is CASSFEAGAYNEQFF. CDR3 nucleotide sequence: TGTGCCAGCAGTTTCGAGGCAGGGGCCTACAATGAGCAGTTCTTC. The chain is built from TRBV12-3 or TRBV12-4 and TRBJ2-1; a possible D gene is TRBD1 (6 bases). This CDR3 spans 15 amino acids. V lost 3 bases and J lost 2, with 11 bases in between.

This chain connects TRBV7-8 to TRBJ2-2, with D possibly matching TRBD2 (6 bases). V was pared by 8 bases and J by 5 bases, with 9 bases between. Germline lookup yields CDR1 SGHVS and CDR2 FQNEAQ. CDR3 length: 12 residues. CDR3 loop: CASGTFTGELFF. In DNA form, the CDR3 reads TGTGCCAGCGGGACTTTTACCGGGGAGCTGTTTTTT.

CDR3 in DNA: TGTGCCAGCGCGACGGGGGGCACTGAAGCTTTCTTT. This gives the protein CASATGGTEAFF. V and J are TRBV7-9 and TRBJ1-1, with a possible D match to TRBD1 (5 bases). CDR1 and CDR2 (germline): SEHNR, FQNEAQ (reference sequence). CDR3 size: 12 residues. The germline V and J ends were trimmed by 8 bases and 4 bases, with 11 bases remaining between them.

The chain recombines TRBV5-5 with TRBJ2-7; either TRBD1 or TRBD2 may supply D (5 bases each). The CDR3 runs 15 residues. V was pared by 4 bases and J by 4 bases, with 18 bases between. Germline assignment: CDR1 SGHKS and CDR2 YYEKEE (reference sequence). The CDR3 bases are TGTGCCAGCAGCCTTCGGGACGGGGCAGGGTACGAGCAGTACTTC. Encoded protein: CASSLRDGAGYEQYF. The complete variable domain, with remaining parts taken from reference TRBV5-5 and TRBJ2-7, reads DAGVTQSPTHLIKTRGQQVTLRCSPISGHKSVSWYQQVLGQGPQFIFQYYEKEERGRGNFPDRFSARQFPNYSSELNVNALLLGDSALYLCASSLRDGAGYEQYFGPGTRLTVT.

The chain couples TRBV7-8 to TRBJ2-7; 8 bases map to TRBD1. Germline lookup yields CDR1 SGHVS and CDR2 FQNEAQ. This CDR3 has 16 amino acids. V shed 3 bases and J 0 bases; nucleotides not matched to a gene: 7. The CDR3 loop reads CASSFRQGTRSYEQYF. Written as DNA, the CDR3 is TGTGCCAGCAGCTTCCGACAGGGGACCCGCTCCTACGAGCAGTACTTC.

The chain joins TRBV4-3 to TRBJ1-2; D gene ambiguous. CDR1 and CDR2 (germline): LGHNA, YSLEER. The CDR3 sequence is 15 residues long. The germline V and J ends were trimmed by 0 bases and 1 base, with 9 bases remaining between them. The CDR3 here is CASSQDRTVNYGYTF. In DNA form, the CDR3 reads TGCGCCAGCAGCCAAGACCGGACGGTTAACTATGGCTACACCTTC.

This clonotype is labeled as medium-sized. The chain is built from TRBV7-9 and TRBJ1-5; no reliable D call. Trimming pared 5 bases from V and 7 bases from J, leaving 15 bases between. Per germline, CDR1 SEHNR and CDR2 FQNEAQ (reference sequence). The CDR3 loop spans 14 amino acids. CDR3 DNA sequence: TGTGCCAGCAGCGCAGCGGGGAATGGACAGCCCCAGCATTTT. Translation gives CASSAAGNGQPQHF. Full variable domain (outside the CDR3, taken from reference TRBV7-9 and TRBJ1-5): DTGVSQNPRHKITKRGQNVTFRCDPISEHNRLYWYRQTLGQGPEFLTYFQNEAQLEKSRLLSDRFSAERPKGSFSTLEIQRTEQGDSAMYLCASSAAGNGQPQHFGDGTRLSIL.

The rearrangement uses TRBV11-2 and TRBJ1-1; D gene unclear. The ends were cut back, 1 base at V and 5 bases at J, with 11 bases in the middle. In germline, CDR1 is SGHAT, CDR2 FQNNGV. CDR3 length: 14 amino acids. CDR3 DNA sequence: TGTGCCAGCAGCTTAGGTCAGGCTGGGACTGAAGCTTTCTTT. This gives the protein CASSLGQAGTEAFF.